This TCR beta chain was documented in a study of OX40 agonist ivuxolimab in advanced cancers. In the study overall: Ivuxolimab, which targeted the costimulatory receptor OX40 (CD134), was an agonistic, fully human IgG2 monoclonal antibody. Intravenous ivuxolimab was administered to patients every 2 weeks at six dose levels: 0.01, 0.1, 0.3, 1.5, 3 and 10 mg/kg. Peripheral TCRbeta sequencing aimed to test whether ivuxolimab altered TCR sequence diversity and caused clonal T-cell expansion. Patients were allowed to have had prior anti-PD-1, anti-PD-L1 or anti-CTLA-4 therapy, and 40% of the dose-escalation patients had previously received checkpoint inhibitors. Partial responses were achieved by three dose-escalation patients, of whom one had hepatocellular carcinoma and two had cutaneous melanoma. A male proportion of roughly 80% and a mean age of roughly 55 years, ranging from 23 to 79, were recorded for the dose-escalation cohort. Of the roughly 51 patients in dose escalation, about 20 had hepatocellular carcinoma, some 15 had melanoma, 9 had renal cell carcinoma and 9 had head and neck cancer. The paper reports the monotherapy dose-escalation portion (N of about 47 patients) of the phase I ivuxolimab trial.

Patients with autoimmune disease history or receiving systemic immunosuppression were excluded from the trial. Peripheral blood for TCR sequencing was drawn from every dose cohort at baseline, at cycle 4 day 1 and at cycle 7 day 1. The samples were drawn from a first-in-human, open-label, multicenter phase I dose-escalation trial of ivuxolimab. Adults with locally advanced or metastatic melanoma, renal cell, hepatocellular, or head and neck squamous cell carcinoma were enrolled in the trial. Before TCR sequencing, CD4+ T cells and CD8+ T cells from peripheral blood were sorted into separate populations. Broader findings and caveats from the paper: Partial responders in the 0.1-3.0 mg/kg groups had among the lowest normalized peripheral clonal expansion, especially among CD8+ T cells. Antigen specificity was not determined for the clonally expanded peripheral T cells. After ivuxolimab, expanded clones were on average more numerous among CD8+ T cells than among CD4+ T cells. At doses of 0.1 to 3.0 mg/kg, clonal expansion of both CD4+ and CD8+ T cells in blood was seen between baseline and week 6. Low levels of normalized T-cell clonal expansion were also seen in some patients who did not respond.

For sequencing of the TCRbeta CDR3 region, genomic DNA was extracted from the sorted cells. TCRbeta CDR3 regions were sequenced using the immunoSEQ Assay. TCRdb took this table from immuneACCESS and kept in-frame rearrangements with V and J called. Such tables lack part of the clones; where checked against another copy, unresolved V genes explain under half of the gap, and the rest is unexplained. The sample profile shows about 55,000 clones; roughly 86% of them were found once. Of the sample, 5.5% to 8.5% falls within the top ten clones. This clone was detected only a few times. Its specific antigen is unknown. No quality values exist for individual bases; no much larger clone is one base distant. The clonotype was recovered from an adult with an advanced solid tumor such as melanoma, head and neck, liver or kidney cancer. The sequencing here drew on CD4+ or CD8+ T cells sorted from blood, taken in a trial of the OX40 agonist ivuxolimab.

The CDR3 amino acid sequence is: CASSPRGWSSYEQYF. The DNA reads as follows: TGCGCCAGCAGCCCCAGGGGCTGGAGCTCCTACGAGCAGTACTTC. Recombination connected TRBV4-1 to TRBJ2-7; TRBD1 is perhaps the D gene, given 6 matching bases. V is clipped by 4 bases and J by 0 bases, and the sequence between their germline boundaries is 13 bases long. The CDR3 sequence holds 15 residues, the cysteine and phenylalanine included. The retained sequence is limited to the CDR3, 45 bases, with the frame set at the first base. The germline V gene sets CDR1 to MGHRA and CDR2 to YSYEKL.